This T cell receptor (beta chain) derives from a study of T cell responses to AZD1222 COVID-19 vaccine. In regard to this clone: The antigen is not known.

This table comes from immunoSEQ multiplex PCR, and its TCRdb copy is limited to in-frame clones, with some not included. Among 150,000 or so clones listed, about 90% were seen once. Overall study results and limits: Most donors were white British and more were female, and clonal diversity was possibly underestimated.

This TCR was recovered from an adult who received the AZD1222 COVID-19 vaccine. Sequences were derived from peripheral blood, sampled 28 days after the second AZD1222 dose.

The CDR3 region is CAWKDSSYGYTF. The CDR3 region has the DNA TGTGCCTGGAAAGATAGTAGCTATGGCTACACCTTC. The gene calls are TRBV30 and TRBJ1-2; no reliable D call. CDR1 and CDR2 from the germline V gene are GTSNPN and SVGIG (reference sequence). Trimming stripped 4 bases from V and 4 bases from J, with 10 bases between. This CDR3 contains 12 residues.